Shown below are 2 T cell receptor beta chains from a single sample sequenced in a study of T cell repertoires in cytomegalovirus infection. Their antigens remain unidentified. TCRdb processed the reads anew with MiXCR; each CDR3 protein has one entry. Here the sample spans 450,000 to 650,000 distinct CDR3 sequences, approximately 40% being singletons. The sample in question was cultured PBMCs, obtained from culture after CMV antigen stimulation. All receptors come from a human donor in good health (CMV status not recorded). Some clones in this sample may be carry-over from other donors' samples.

V usage is TRBV7-2 and J usage is TRBJ2-1, with 8 bases aligning to TRBD2. This CDR3 spans 18 amino acids. The V segment lost 2 bases and the J segment 2 bases; nucleotides outside the gene matches: 11. Germline lookup yields CDR1 SGHTA and CDR2 FQGNSA. As DNA, the CDR3 is TGTGCCAGCAGCTTATCCCTCCCTCCTAGCGGGCCCTACAATGAGCAGTTCTTC. This gives the protein CASSLSLPPSGPYNEQFF.

The J gene is TRBJ2-7, the V gene TRBV15; D is uncertain. Germline V gene lookup returns CDR1 LNHNV and CDR2 YYDKDF (reference sequence). This CDR3 has 16 residues. Trimming left V 3 bases short and J 3 bases short, with 18 bases between. The CDR3 nucleotides read TGTGCCACCAGCAGCTCCAGGCTGGGCGTCCTCTACGAGCAGTACTTC. Translation gives CATSSSRLGVLYEQYF.